The sequence of this TCR beta chain was determined in a study of blood T cell repertoires in COVID-19. In the study overall: Sites in the United States, Italy and Spain provided acute and convalescent COVID-19 samples. The analysed material was cDNA or gDNA that came from T cells, B-cell-depleted T cells, or PBMCs.

Original analysis: It was from reference gene primer amplification that nucleated cell counts were estimated. Clones were sequenced by immunoSEQ multiplex PCR, and TCRdb holds only the in-frame ones, with some missing. V and J calls and clone size are those listed in that table; D and trimming were worked out from the DNA. The sample lists some 14,000 clones; roughly 84% were seen once. Deletions cut 0 bases from V and 6 bases from J, with 11 bases between. The CDR3 has 14 amino acids. Germline V gives CDR1 KGHDR, CDR2 SFDVKD. The receptor was derived from a man aged 50 or older with active COVID-19. This chain connects TRBV24-1 to TRBJ2-7; D call uncertain. The source material was peripheral blood. CDR3 amino acids: CATSDLLEWVEQYF. The CDR3 nucleotides are TGTGCCACCAGTGATTTGCTAGAGTGGGTCGAGCAGTACTTC.